The 2 T cell receptor beta chains reported below all come from one sample, sequenced in a study of CD8+ T cells in alopecia areata. As the sequencing template, cDNA was produced by extracting RNA and reverse transcribing it. The table came from immunoSEQ multiplex PCR; TCRdb's copy has only in-frame clones and leaves some out. This table has 110,000 to 150,000 clones, 45% to 60% appearing once. The sequencing used CD4+ T cells sorted from blood, collected at week 0. The receptors derive from a human donor with alopecia areata.

The V gene is TRBV27, the J gene TRBJ1-1; tentatively, D is TRBD1 (6 bases). The CDR3 sequence is 13 residues long. Germline CDR1 reads MNHEY; CDR2 reads SMNVEV (reference sequence). Between the trimmed V and J ends, which lost 6 bases and 3 bases, there was a span of 11 bases. CDR3 nucleotide sequence: TGTGCCAGCAGCCATAACAGGGACACTGAAGCTTTCTTT. It translates to CASSHNRDTEAFF.

The chain carries TRBV5-5 and TRBJ2-4; D call uncertain. The CDR3 runs 15 residues. Trimming took off 6 bases at V and 0 bases at J, with 13 bases between the two ends. The germline V gene has CDR1 SGHKS and CDR2 YYEKEE (reference sequence). The CDR3 nucleotides are TGTGCCAGCACCACGAGGTACTTAGCCAAAAACATTCAGTACTTC. It codes for CASTTRYLAKNIQYF.